The clone carrying this TCR beta chain was counted only a few times. The CDR3 runs to 13 residues. The germline V gene has CDR1 SEHNR and CDR2 FQNEAQ (reference sequence). V shed 8 bases and J 2 bases; nucleotides not matched to a gene: 6. TCRdb processed the 5' RACE reads anew with MiXCR; each CDR3 protein has one entry. Of 200,000 to 250,000 distinct CDR3 sequences in the sample, roughly 7.2% were seen once. This sample is drawn from a study of T cells after yellow fever vaccination. The material was CD4+ T cells sorted from PBMCs, obtained 15 days after the yellow fever booster vaccination. This TCR was recovered from a man between 25 and 39 years old who received the YFV17D yellow fever vaccine. The gene calls are TRBV7-9 and TRBJ2-7; TRBD1 agrees at 7 bases. The CDR3 DNA reads as TGTGCCAGCGAAGGGCAGGGGGCCTACGAGCAGTACTTC. Translation: CASEGQGAYEQYF.